Detailed here is one TCR beta chain. J lost 2 bases, V lost 6 bases, and 7 bases had no gene match. The length of the CDR3 is 14 residues. The germline V gene has CDR1 MNHEY and CDR2 SMNVEV (reference sequence). Per the authors' pipeline: Quantification of nucleated cells was approximated via reference gene primer amplification. Measured with immunoSEQ multiplex PCR; TCRdb has only the in-frame clones, and not every one. That table furnishes V, J and clone size, whereas the DNA furnished D and trimming. The sample has about 130,000 clones; around 74% are singletons. The sample originates from a study of blood T cell repertoires in COVID-19. Study in general: From the United States, Italy and Spain came samples of acute and convalescent COVID-19.

Patients from Seattle were sampled longitudinally, starting during active infection. Sequencing was carried out using peripheral blood. The receptor comes from an elderly man with COVID-19, enrolled during active disease. This rearrangement joins TRBV27 to TRBJ2-7, with 7 bases that match TRBD1. This chain's CDR3 is CASRTGLGPYEQYF. The CDR3 DNA reads TGTGCCAGCAGGACAGGGTTGGGGCCCTACGAGCAGTACTTC.